Following are 28 T cell receptor beta chains from one sample sequenced in a study of regulatory T cells in long-lasting Graves disease. iRepertoire HTBI primers and Arm-PCR of CDR3 regions built TCR beta libraries. TCRdb called the multiplex PCR reads again in MiXCR, with one record for every CDR3 protein. The table has hundreds of thousands of distinct CDR3 sequences, 15% to 20% seen once; the top ten hold 25%. Stated time point: newly diagnosed GD, antithyroid drugs for less than 3 months. Researchers made the TCR library from RNA that was extracted from PBMCs. These data were likewise used in another study, on T cells in Graves' hyperthyroidism and ophthalmopathy.

The starting material was peripheral blood mononuclear cells (PBMCs), obtained at new diagnosis, from a patient treated with antithyroid drugs. The receptors here all came from a woman aged 40-60 years with Graves disease.

This clonotype was detected only a few times. The chain uses TRBV6-1 and TRBJ1-2, with 7 positions matching TRBD1. Trimming cost V 6 bases and J 8 bases; bases outside gene matches: 9. The germline CDR1 and CDR2 sequences are MNHNS and SASEGT. The CDR3 consists of 13 residues. The chain's CDR3 is CASRPTGNAGYTF. CDR3 in DNA: TGTGCCAGCAGGCCGACAGGGAACGCGGGCTACACCTTC.

This clonotype was recorded at least ten times. The chain's CDR3 is CASSPDRLAEQYF. The CDR3 DNA is TGTGCCAGCTCACCCGACAGGTTGGCCGAGCAGTACTTC. The chain employs TRBV18 and TRBJ2-7, with D possibly TRBD1 on 6 matching bases. Germline V lookup: CDR1 KGHSH, CDR2 LQKENI. The CDR3 runs 13 residues. The V end lost 3 bases, the J end lost 6 bases, and 12 bases lay between the germline ends. Full variable domain (remainder filled in from reference TRBV18 and TRBJ2-7): NAGVMQNPRHLVRRRGQEARLRCSPMKGHSHVYWYRQLPEEGLKFMVYLQKENIIDESGMPKERFSAEFPKEGPSILRIQQVVRGDSAAYFCASSPDRLAEQYFGPGTRLTVT.

This clonotype was seen a few times. The chain carries TRBV7-3 and TRBJ2-2; 9 positions agree with TRBD2. V was clipped by 3 bases and J by 6 bases; unmatched bases: 5. The V gene's germline CDR1 is SGHTA and CDR2 FQGTGA. CDR3 length equals 15 residues. The chain's CDR3 is CASSFAGGPAGELFF. CDR3 DNA sequence: TGTGCCAGCAGCTTCGCGGGGGGGCCAGCCGGGGAGCTGTTTTTT.

Remarks on this clonotype: Since a much larger clone is just one base distant, this may be a read error. The rearrangement uses TRBV9 and TRBJ2-1; D is unresolved. Trimming took 3 bases from V and 6 from J, leaving 4 bases between them. The CDR3 contains 11 residues. In germline, CDR1 is SGDLS, CDR2 YYNGEE. The DNA of the CDR3 is TGTGCCAGCAGCGGGACCAATGAGCAGTTCTTC. It translates to CASSGTNEQFF.

This clonotype was seen at least ten times. The chain links TRBV3-1 to TRBJ1-4; D may be TRBD1 (5 bases). CDR1 LGHDT and CDR2 YNNKEL come from the germline V gene (reference sequence). The CDR3 spans 16 residues. Trimming stripped 4 bases from V and 4 bases from J, with 16 bases between. The CDR3 sequence is CASSRNVGANNEKLFF. The CDR3, as DNA: TGTGCCAGCAGCCGGAACGTAGGGGCCAATAATGAAAAACTGTTTTTT.

This clonotype was seen only a few times. CDR3 nucleotide sequence: TGCAGTGCTAGAGCTGGGGGGGTAGAGACCCAGTACTTC. Translating gives CSARAGGVETQYF. This chain joins TRBV20-1 and TRBJ2-5, with 7 bases identical to TRBD2. CDR3 size: 13 residues. CDR1 DFQATT and CDR2 SNEGSKA come from the germline V gene (reference sequence). Losses at the gene ends were 1 base for V and 4 bases for J; bases not matched to a gene: 3.

The chain uses TRBV5-1 and TRBJ1-2; 7 bases are shared with TRBD1. Germline loops: CDR1 SGHRS, CDR2 YFSETQ. V lost 4 bases and J lost 0; bases outside the gene matches: 6. The CDR3 sequence is 15 residues long. The CDR3 sequence: CASSPQGGANYGYTF. The DNA of the CDR3 is TGCGCCAGCAGCCCCCAGGGGGGAGCTAACTATGGCTACACCTTC.

The chain joins TRBV6-2 or TRBV6-3 to TRBJ1-1, with D unresolved. Germline V gene lookup returns CDR1 MNHEY and CDR2 SVGEGT. V lost 6 bases, J lost 1 base, and 12 bases lay in between. The CDR3 is 14 residues long. The CDR3 nucleotides read TGTGCCAGCAGGGGCGTCGGAGGGAACACTGAAGCTTTCTTT. It specifies CASRGVGGNTEAFF.

This clonotype was seen repeatedly, ten times or more. The chain has TRBV5-1 and TRBJ2-3, with 12 bases matching TRBD2. With 2 bases clipped from V and 4 bases from J, the junction kept 8 bases outside the gene matches. Germline CDR1 reads SGHRS; CDR2 reads YFSETQ. This CDR3 region has 17 residues. CDR3: CASSFGLAGMGADTQYF. In DNA, the CDR3 is TGCGCCAGCAGCTTCGGACTAGCGGGGATGGGAGCAGATACGCAGTATTTT. Drawing the rest from reference TRBV5-1 and TRBJ2-3, the complete variable domain is KAGVTQTPRYLIKTRGQQVTLSCSPISGHRSVSWYQQTPGQGLQFLFEYFSETQRNKGNFPGRFSGRQFSNSRSEMNVSTLELGDSALYLCASSFGLAGMGADTQYFGPGTRLTVL.

Many counts were recorded for this clonotype. This sequence may be a read error, since a much larger clone differs from it by one base. The CDR3 DNA follows: TGTGCCAGCAGCCACACCTACGAGCAGTACTTC. It is translated as CASSHTYEQYF. This sequence joins TRBV3-1 and TRBJ2-7; D gene uncertain. Germline loops: CDR1 LGHDT, CDR2 YNNKEL (reference sequence). This CDR3 is 11 amino acids long. The germline V and J ends were trimmed by 3 bases and 2 bases, with 2 bases remaining between them.

This clonotype was detected a few times. A much larger clone lies one base from this, so it may be a read error. The CDR3 region is CAISEAEEGEQYF. CDR3 nucleotides: TGTGCCATCAGTGAAGCTGAGGAGGGGGAGCAGTACTTC. This chain uses TRBV10-3 with TRBJ2-7; D possibly corresponds to TRBD2 (6 bases). The CDR3 is 13 residues long. Trimming shortened V by 3 bases and J by 7 bases, and 13 bases separated the two germline ends. Germline CDR1 is ENHRY and CDR2 is SYGVKD.

The chain uses TRBV19 and TRBJ1-6; 7 positions agree with TRBD1. This CDR3 comprises 16 residues. Germline CDR1 reads LNHDA; CDR2 reads SQIVND (reference sequence). The V and J ends lost 6 bases and 7 bases, in that order; junction bases with no gene match: 12. In DNA form, the CDR3 reads TGTGCCAGTAGGAGATCTACGGGACAGTTAAATTCACCCCTCCACTTT. Encoded protein: CASRRSTGQLNSPLHF.

This clonotype appeared a few times. The chain has TRBV30 and TRBJ2-2; 8 nucleotides line up with TRBD1. The CDR3 sequence is 13 residues long. The ends lost 5 bases at V and 6 bases at J; junction bases unmatched: 5. Germline values: CDR1 GTSNPN, CDR2 SVGIG (reference sequence). Written as DNA, the CDR3 is TGTGCCTGGCGGACAGGGCCGCCCGGGGAGCTGTTTTTT. As protein: CAWRTGPPGELFF.

Here the CDR3 DNA reads TGTGCCAGCTCACGCTCGGTCACCTCCGTAGCCGGGGAGCTGTTTTTT. Translating it yields CASSRSVTSVAGELFF. This rearrangement joins TRBV18 to TRBJ2-2, with D uncertain. This CDR3 has 16 residues. Germline values: CDR1 KGHSH, CDR2 LQKENI. V lost 4 bases to trimming and J lost 6 bases, with 18 bases between them.

This clonotype was seen more than once but under ten times. The CDR3 here is CASSPRPLATNEKLFF. CDR3 bases: TGCGCCAGCAGCCCAAGGCCCCTTGCAACTAATGAAAAACTGTTTTTT. The chain couples TRBV4-1 to TRBJ1-4, with D unresolved. From germline, CDR1 is MGHRA and CDR2 YSYEKL. The CDR3 totals 16 residues. Trimming pared 4 bases from V and 0 bases from J, leaving 12 bases between.

This clonotype has a handful of counts. The chain employs TRBV20-1 and TRBJ2-5; D remains ambiguous. The CDR3 sequence is 13 residues long. CDR1 and CDR2 from the germline V gene are DFQATT and SNEGSKA (reference sequence). Trimming stripped 6 bases from V and 3 bases from J, with 14 bases between. The CDR3 region is CSAFDTSKETQYF. CDR3 sequence (DNA): TGCAGTGCCTTTGATACTTCCAAAGAGACCCAGTACTTC.

The J gene is TRBJ2-7, the V gene TRBV6-9, with TRBD1 identical over 9 bases. The CDR3 spans 16 residues. In germline, CDR1 is MNHGY, CDR2 SVAAGI. The junction had 11 bases not matched to a gene; V was cut back by 3 bases and J by 5 bases. CDR3 sequence reads: CASSYVTGGARDEQYF. CDR3 bases: TGTGCCAGCAGTTACGTAACAGGGGGCGCCAGGGACGAGCAGTACTTC.

With respect to this clonotype: A much larger clone lies one base from this, so it may be a read error. The chain joins TRBV4-1 to TRBJ1-4, with D perhaps TRBD1 (6 bases). Germline CDR1 and CDR2: MGHRA and YSYEKL. The CDR3 sequence is 17 residues long. Trimming stripped 3 bases from V and 13 bases from J, with 27 bases between. This chain's CDR3 is CASSQRSGTRDLWRLFF. The DNA of the CDR3 is TGCGCCAGCAGCCAGCGCTCCGGGACAAGGGATCTGTGGAGACTGTTTTTT.

Comment on this clonotype: One base away lies a much larger clone, so this may be a sequencing read error. The chain is built from TRBV2 and TRBJ2-3; unclear D gene. From germline, CDR1 is SNHLY and CDR2 FYNNEI. Trimming removed 3 bases at V and 1 base at J, with 8 bases between. The CDR3 loop spans 14 amino acids. The CDR3 nucleotides are TGTGCCAGCAGTGAGTACGGATGCACAGATACGCAGTATTTT. Residues: CASSEYGCTDTQYF.

This chain links TRBV19 with TRBJ1-2; D ambiguous. The V gene lost 5 bases and the J gene lost 3 bases, with 16 bases spanning the gap. The CDR3 has 15 amino acids. Germline V lookup: CDR1 LNHDA, CDR2 SQIVND (reference sequence). The chain's CDR3 is CASSSLRGGDYGYTF. DNA for the CDR3: TGTGCCAGTAGTTCCCTCCGGGGTGGGGACTATGGCTACACCTTC. Full variable domain (rest looked up from reference TRBV19 and TRBJ1-2): DGGITQSPKYLFRKEGQNVTLSCEQNLNHDAMYWYRQDPGQGLRLIYYSQIVNDFQKGDIAEGYSVSREKKESFPLTVTSAQKNPTAFYLCASSSLRGGDYGYTFGSGTRLTVV.

The table lists this clonotype with many counts. The CDR3 coding sequence is TGTGCTAGTGGGGCTAGCGGGGCAGATACGCAGTATTTT. Residues: CASGASGADTQYF. The V and J genes are TRBV12-5 and TRBJ2-3, with 9 bases lining up with TRBD2. The CDR3 spans 13 residues. J lost 4 bases, V lost 6 bases, and 2 bases had no gene match. Germline V gives CDR1 LGHNT, CDR2 FRNRAP.

This clonotype was recorded a few times. V usage is TRBV4-1 and J usage is TRBJ2-3; no definite D call. Germline V lookup: CDR1 MGHRA, CDR2 YSYEKL. Trimming took off 3 bases at V and 6 bases at J, with 19 bases between the two ends. The CDR3 runs 16 residues. In DNA form, the CDR3 reads TGCGCCAGCAGCCAGTATTCCGGCGGTCCGCGGGATACGCAGTATTTT. Translation: CASSQYSGGPRDTQYF.

There are many counts of this clonotype. This chain links TRBV7-8 with TRBJ2-1; D may match TRBD1 or TRBD2 (5 bases each). The length of the CDR3 is 12 residues. With 8 bases removed from V and 6 bases from J, the gap between germline ends came to 11 bases. Looked up from germline, CDR1 is SGHVS and CDR2 is FQNEAQ. DNA of the CDR3: TGTGCCAGCGGACTGACAGTCAATGAGCAGTTCTTC. This gives the protein CASGLTVNEQFF.

This rearrangement joins TRBV29-1 to TRBJ1-2; no firm D call. The germline V gene has CDR1 SQVTM and CDR2 ANQGSEA. V was clipped by 5 bases and J by 4 bases, with 14 bases between them. This CDR3 is built from 13 residues. Here the CDR3 DNA reads TGCAGCGTTCTTGGTGGCGGCAGCTATGGCTACACCTTC. Amino acid sequence: CSVLGGGSYGYTF.

The chain is built from TRBV12-3 or TRBV12-4 and TRBJ1-5; the match to TRBD1 covers 10 bases. The V and J ends lost 10 bases and 8 bases, in that order; junction bases with no gene match: 11. The CDR3 runs to 14 residues. CDR3 sequence: CATWTGGRWEPQHF. The CDR3 region has the DNA TGTGCCACCTGGACAGGGGGACGTTGGGAGCCCCAGCATTTT.

This clonotype was found many times. The chain uses TRBV3-1 and TRBJ1-1; TRBD1 is a possible D gene (6 bases). V dropped 2 bases and J dropped 1 base, with 8 bases sitting between them. Looked up from germline, CDR1 is LGHDT and CDR2 is YNNKEL (reference sequence). The CDR3 length is 14 residues. This chain's CDR3 is CASSQLRGNTEAFF. The CDR3 region has the DNA TGTGCCAGCAGCCAACTCAGGGGGAACACTGAAGCTTTCTTT.

Ten or more counts support this clonotype. This chain connects TRBV28 to TRBJ1-5; maybe TRBD1 (5 bases). V was cut by 5 bases and J by 0 bases, with 17 bases left in between. The CDR3 is 17 amino acids. Germline values: CDR1 MDHEN, CDR2 SYDVKM. CDR3 region: CASSHGQGDYSNQPQHF. CDR3 in DNA: TGTGCCAGCAGTCACGGACAAGGGGACTATAGCAATCAGCCCCAGCATTTT.

The chain links TRBV14 to TRBJ1-1, with D possibly being TRBD1 (6 bases). Looked up from germline, CDR1 is SGHDN and CDR2 is FVKESK. Trimming took 0 bases from V and 8 from J, leaving 16 bases between them. The CDR3 totals 15 residues. This CDR3 reads CASSQDIGQGQEAFF. The CDR3 DNA sequence: TGTGCCAGCAGCCAAGATATCGGGCAGGGACAAGAAGCTTTCTTT. The variable domain in full, completed from reference TRBV14 and TRBJ1-1, reads EAGVTQFPSHSVIEKGQTVTLRCDPISGHDNLYWYRRVMGKEIKFLLHFVKESKQDESGMPNNRFLAERTGGTYSTLKVQPAELEDSGVYFCASSQDIGQGQEAFFGQGTRLTVV.